This T cell receptor beta chain emerged from a study of cytomegalovirus exposure and HLA in healthy donors (dated by TCRdb to the late 2010s). Regarding the research as a whole: An earlier analysis of 550 to 700 of the donors reported 276 Gb of sequence data and some 120 million unique TCR beta sequences from 150 million to 200 million T cells. About 300 gigabases of sequencing data and 70 million to 100 million unique TCR sequences were included in an early release covering about 700 HLA-typed donors. Among the roughly 400 genotyped donors, around 81% belonged to the genetic ancestry cluster associated with self-reported Caucasian donors. The study aimed to test whether signatures of past pathogen exposure could be identified by cataloging public T cell receptors. The study used immunosequencing to profile the T cell repertoires of more than 650 subjects and linked those repertoires to cytomegalovirus serostatus. Along with the approximately 620-subject first cohort, a separate validation cohort of 120 different subjects was used. High-throughput TCR immunosequencing, statistical association of individual TCRs with disease status, and machine learning were combined to predict cytomegalovirus infection status. A later analysis re-examined previously published TCR beta repertoires from just over 650 donors and added high-resolution HLA genotyping to investigate patterns of TCR occurrence. In the later analysis, no new phenotypic data were used to find candidate immune exposures; instead, reliance was placed on TCR beta sequences and their occurrence across donors. To decide whether each TCR beta V gene segment behaved as functional or pseudogenic, an earlier analysis of some 600 of the donors relied on high-throughput TCR beta sequencing. Donor age, sex, ethnicity and CMV serostatus were compiled together with the repertoire data. Genome-wide SNP genotypes for about 55% of the roughly 670 donors were used in a later genetic analysis, which treated that subset as a discovery cohort. Every repertoire in the discovery cohort had been generated on one and the same sequencing platform. HLA typing included class I and class II loci at four-digit resolution. Typing coverage differed by locus: A, B, C, DRB1 and DQB1 were typed in about 629-640 donors, DQA1 in 522, DPA1 in 600 to 610, and DPB1 in just under 490. About five DR-DQ haplotypes were treated as single units for association and clustering because of strong linkage in the cohort. Among 300 to 500 genotyped donors of the cohort, an average of around 220,000 unique TCR beta nucleotide sequences was sequenced per donor, of which 15% to 20% were non-productive.

With regard to this clone: This clone's antigen is unknown. Base qualities are not provided; no much larger clone lies one nucleotide away.

The protocol used for the library was the immunoSEQ multiplex PCR assay. For the multiplex PCR, a mixture combining 60 forward primers for TCR Vbeta segments and 13 reverse primers for TCR Jbeta segments was used. A multiplex PCR assay on genomic DNA amplified the CDR3 region of rearranged TCR beta genes. On the Illumina HiSeq System, the amplified TCR beta libraries were sequenced as 87-base-pair reads. The study's own analysis went as follows. In a later analysis, around 80 million unique TCR beta chains were counted across the approximately 670 repertoires, and about 9.9 million of these chains were shared by at least two donors. Raw reads were error-corrected and collapsed into unique sequences by a nearest-neighbor algorithm in which closely related sequences were merged to remove PCR and sequencing errors. Alignment of CDR3 sequences to IMGT reference sequences was used to assign V, D and J gene segments. For a sequence to be retained, a match of at least six nucleotides was required to both a V gene segment and a J gene segment. Rearrangements were called productive when the CDR3 lacked stop codons and stayed in frame with V and J; all others were non-productive. Following IMGT convention, CDR3 was defined as the stretch from the second conserved V-encoded cysteine to the conserved J-encoded phenylalanine. The earlier analysis of approximately 590 of the donors excluded any sequence lacking an unambiguous match to a single V gene segment. An earlier analysis of 550 to 650 of the donors classified V segments as functional when productive rearrangements were above 56.7% and as segregating when the standard deviation between donors was above 5%. A statistical classification framework was built to diagnose cytomegalovirus status from the catalog of TCR beta chain sequences. In a later analysis, TCR nucleotide sequences were compared against IMGT/GENE-DB human TR gene sequences so that V and J genes could be assigned. A later analysis assigned CDR3 sequences and most-parsimonious VDJ recombination scenarios with the TCRdist pipeline. A later analysis defined each TCR beta chain by its CDR3 amino acid sequence plus V-gene family, and excluded reads lacking a unique V-gene family. To address suspected cross-contamination and a sequencing artifact, a later analysis removed some 620 highly shared, low-generation-probability nucleotide sequences. A later analysis calculated a clonal expansion index for each public chain from normalized within-repertoire ranks of inferred template counts. In a later analysis, generation probabilities were computed using a VDJ recombination model fitted to out-of-frame rearrangements, and the results were checked against IGoR. A later analysis scored TCR-TCR, TCR-HLA and TCR-CMV co-occurrence with hypergeometric tests, applying a repertoire-size bias correction to TCR pairs. To estimate false discovery rates, a later analysis permuted the HLA or CMV assignments 20 times. A later analysis grouped co-occurring TCRs with DBSCAN, adding TCRdist sequence similarity when clustering within HLA-allele-positive subsets. Repertoires with fewer than 30,000 or more than 120,000 public chains were left out of co-occurrence clustering, as were five repertoires with anomalous nucleotide sharing. TCRdb provides this immuneACCESS table in a form limited to in-frame rearrangements. Some clones are lacking; in checked studies, under half of them reflect an unresolved V gene, and why the rest are absent is not known. The DNA was the basis for D and trimming; V, J and clone size are from that table. This sample lists more than 100,000 clones; around two thirds were detected once. Together, the top ten hold less than 3.5% of the sample.

CDR1 is given as SGHRS and CDR2 as YFSETQ, both from the germline V gene. CDR3 length: 14 amino acids, cysteine to phenylalanine. Of the read, only the CDR3 DNA is kept; its 42 bases are in frame from base 1. V is pared back by 0 bases and J by 2 bases, with 8 bases lying between the germline termini. The cohort was made up of hundreds of healthy bone marrow donors. At the time of sampling, every cohort member was nominally healthy, though immune exposures that went unrecorded were likely present. The donor was CMV seronegative and was included in the group of about 400 seronegative cohort members. A peripheral blood sample was provided by each donor, and peripheral blood mononuclear cells were used for TCR beta sequencing. Genomic DNA was extracted from the blood cell samples with the Qiagen DNeasy Blood Extraction Kit. Overall results and qualifications from the work: In a later analysis, around 17,000 TCR beta sequences were associated with specific HLA alleles at a false discovery rate of 0.05. In a later genetic analysis, a missense DCLRE1C variant was associated with V-gene and J-gene trimming of TCR beta chains, and the association was replicated in an independent cohort. Most TCR sequences were observed very rarely across donors, whereas some public TCRs were present in many individuals. Correlated functional status among segregating V segments might be attributable to linkage disequilibrium, but an unknown experimental factor could not be ruled out. A further reported finding was that TCR beta sequences accurately predicted the HLA-A and HLA-B alleles for most subjects in the first cohort. A later analysis found that HLA-associated TCR beta chains were more clonally expanded and had lower generation probabilities than equally common non-associated chains. In a later analysis, TCR association rates were found to vary across HLA loci, with the most associated TCRs seen for DRB1 alleles and the fewest for HLA-C alleles. In a later analysis, most CMV-associated TCR beta chains were found to appear HLA-restricted, with HLA associations seemingly driven largely by CMV exposure. A group of highly shared sequence variants was considered likely to be a technical artifact of the sequencing pipeline. The 87-base-pair reads could not distinguish some IMGT-functional V segments, including TRBV6-2 and TRBV6-3, so those segments were excluded. According to a later analysis, parvovirus B19, influenza, CMV and Epstein-Barr virus appeared linked to several top co-occurrence clusters. In the study, 150 to 200 TCR beta chains were listed as associated with cytomegalovirus. HLA typing was unavailable for some donors at each locus, so association tests used only the typed subset. CMV serostatus was the only immune exposure information available for the cohort. Presence/absence analyses assumed roughly uniform sequencing depth across donors, an assumption that may not hold. When HLA alleles, especially DR and DQ, strongly co-occurred, TCR associations were difficult to assign to individual alleles. Compared with the roughly 700-donor mean, donors in an Asian-associated ancestry cluster had fewer N-insertions in productive TCRs, according to a later genetic analysis. It was suggested by the authors that the approach could potentially be generalized to other disease states and immunological phenotypes. This cohort had only TCR beta chains sequenced, and the lack of alpha or paired-chain data limited which features could be detected. In an earlier analysis of approximately 590 of the donors, most TCR beta V segments appeared in productive rearrangements about 90% or about 30% of the time, broadly matching IMGT annotations. The earlier analysis of nearly 600 of the donors excluded fewer than 20 rarely observed V segments, including chromosome 9 orphons, because counts were too low. In both the original and validation cohorts, the classifier was reported to diagnose cytomegalovirus status with high specificity and sensitivity. Three of the identified cytomegalovirus-associated TCR beta chains were confirmed in vitro to be specific for cytomegalovirus antigens.

The sample taken for sequencing was PBMCs. The clonotype was recovered from a woman between 50 and 59 years old in good health and CMV-seronegative. The V and J genes are TRBV5-1 and TRBJ1-1, with the D gene not confidently named. In nucleotides, the sequence is TGCGCCAGCAGCTTGGCGTACAGTAACACTGAAGCTTTCTTT. The translation is CASSLAYSNTEAFF. Reference TRBV5-1 and TRBJ1-1 genes cover what lies past the CDR3, so the full variable domain is KAGVTQTPRYLIKTRGQQVTLSCSPISGHRSVSWYQQTPGQGLQFLFEYFSETQRNKGNFPGRFSGRQFSNSRSEMNVSTLELGDSALYLCASSLAYSNTEAFFGQGTRLTVV.